This TCR beta chain was obtained from a study of CXCR3-negative and CXCR3-positive naive CD8 T cells. Points on this clonotype: Its antigen is as yet unknown.

The libraries of TRB cDNA were prepared using 5' RACE with UMI labels. TCRdb reworked the 5' RACE reads into one entry per CDR3 protein, no DNA. The sample spans around 120,000 distinct CDR3 sequences; the ten largest clones claim about 0.62%. Study-wide results and limits: Both of the naive subsets showed about the same high diversity, but memory CD8+ cells had much less. Naive subsets had comparable surface CD5; TCR strength was inferred from TRB CDR3 properties. Memory, not naive, CXCR3-negative and CXCR3-positive cells differed in TRBV-TRBJ usage. CXCR3-positive naive cells had more hydrophobic TRB CDR3s than CXCR3-negative naive cells.

In germline, CDR1 is LNHNV, CDR2 YYDKDF (reference sequence). The CDR3 runs 15 residues. Cells that were CD45RO-CCR7+CD27+CD95- constituted naive CD8+ T cells. This TCR came from a human donor in good health. Some clones in this sample may be carry-over from other donors' samples. Input material: naive CXCR3+ CD8+ T cells from blood. Subset meaning: CD45RO-CCR7+CD27+CD95- naive CD8+ T cells expressing CXCR3 (TNR3+). This rearrangement joins TRBV15 to TRBJ1-1; TCRdb's D gene call, TRBD1, goes unchecked for lack of DNA. Here the CDR3 reads CATSSREGMNTEAFF. The full variable domain, its missing parts supplied by reference TRBV15 and TRBJ1-1, is DAMVIQNPRYQVTQFGKPVTLSCSQTLNHNVMYWYQQKSSQAPKLLFHYYDKDFNNEADTPDNFQSRRPNTSFCFLDIRSPGLGDTAMYLCATSSREGMNTEAFFGQGTRLTVV.